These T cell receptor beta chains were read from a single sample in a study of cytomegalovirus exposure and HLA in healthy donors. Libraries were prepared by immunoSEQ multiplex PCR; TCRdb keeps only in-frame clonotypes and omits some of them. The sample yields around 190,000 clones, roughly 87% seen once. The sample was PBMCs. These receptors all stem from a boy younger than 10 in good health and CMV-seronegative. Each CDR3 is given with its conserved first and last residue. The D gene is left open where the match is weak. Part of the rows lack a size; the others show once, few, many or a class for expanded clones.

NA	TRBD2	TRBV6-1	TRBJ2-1	TGTGCCAGCAGACTAGCGGGGATGGCATTCTTC	CASRLAGMAFF
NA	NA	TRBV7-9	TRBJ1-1	TGTTCCAGCAGCCAGGGGTTCAACACTGAAGCTTTCTTT	CSSSQGFNTEAFF
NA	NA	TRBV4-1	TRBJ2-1	TGCGCCAGCAGCCAAGATAGGTCCAGTGTCCAGGGTCTCCGGAATGAGCAGTTCTTC	CASSQDRSSVQGLRNEQFF
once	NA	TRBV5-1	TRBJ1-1	TGCGCCAGCAGCTCGTCAGGGGCCCTAATGGCTTTCTTT	CASSSSGALMAFF
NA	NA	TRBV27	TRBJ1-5	TGCGCCAGCTCCTCCGACCGGGAACCTAGCAATCAGCCCCAGCATTTT	CASSSDREPSNQPQHF
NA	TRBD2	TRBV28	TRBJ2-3	TGTGCCAGCACCTTAGCGGGGGGGCCAGATACGCAGTATTTT	CASTLAGGPDTQYF
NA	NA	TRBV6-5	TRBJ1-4	TGTGCCAGCAGTTACCCCCCGGGGGATGAAAAACTGTTTTTT	CASSYPPGDEKLFF
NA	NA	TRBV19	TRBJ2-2	TGTGCCAGTAGTATAGACAGGGATCACGGGGAGCTGTTTTTT	CASSIDRDHGELFF
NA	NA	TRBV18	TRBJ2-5	TGTGCCAGCTCACCACTCCCTAGCGACGGGACCCAGTACTTC	CASSPLPSDGTQYF
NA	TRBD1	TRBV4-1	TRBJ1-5	TGCGCCAGCAGCCAAGGAGGACAGGGGGCAGGAAATCAGCCCCAGCATTTT	CASSQGGQGAGNQPQHF
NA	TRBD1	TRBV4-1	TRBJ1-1	TGCGCCAGCAGCCAAGTCGCCCTTGCCGGGACAGGGAACACTGAAGCTTTCTTT	CASSQVALAGTGNTEAFF
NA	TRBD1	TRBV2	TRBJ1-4	TGTGCCAGCACGAGCGGGACAGGGAATGAAAAACTGTTTTTT	CASTSGTGNEKLFF
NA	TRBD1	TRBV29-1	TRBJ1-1	TGCAGCGTTGCACCCCAGACAGGGGGCATGAACACTGAAGCTTTCTTT	CSVAPQTGGMNTEAFF
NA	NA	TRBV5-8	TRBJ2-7	TGTGCCAGCAGCTCTCCCGGCGGAGCTTACGAGCAGTACTTC	CASSSPGGAYEQYF
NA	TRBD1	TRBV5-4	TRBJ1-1	TGTGCCAGCAGCACCGAAGGACAGGGTCCCCTCGTTGCTGAAGCTTTCTTT	CASSTEGQGPLVAEAFF
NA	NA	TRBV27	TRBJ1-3	TGTGCCAGCAGTTCCCCAGGCTCTGGAAACACCATATATTTT	CASSSPGSGNTIYF
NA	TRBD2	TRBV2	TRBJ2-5	TGTGCCAGCAGTAAAGAGCGGGAGGGCCAGACCCAGTACTTC	CASSKEREGQTQYF
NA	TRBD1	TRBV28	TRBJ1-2	TGTGCCAGCACCTTGACAGGGCCCACTCGTAACTATGGCTACACCTTC	CASTLTGPTRNYGYTF
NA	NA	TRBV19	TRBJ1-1	TGTGCCAGTAGTGCCGGACTGCTGGGGGCTTTCTTT	CASSAGLLGAFF
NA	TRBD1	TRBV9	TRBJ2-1	TGTGCCAGCAGCATCCGGACAGGTCCTATCTACAATGAGCAGTTCTTC	CASSIRTGPIYNEQFF
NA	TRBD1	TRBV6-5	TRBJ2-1	TGTGCCAGCAGTTACGACCGGGACAGCCAGCTTGGAGAGCAGTTCTTC	CASSYDRDSQLGEQFF
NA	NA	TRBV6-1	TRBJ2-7	TGTGCCAGCAGTGAAGCAGGGGGTGGAAACGAGCAGTACTTC	CASSEAGGGNEQYF
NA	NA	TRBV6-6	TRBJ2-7	TGTGCCAGCAGATTTCTAGGGACCGGGGGATACGAGCAGTACTTC	CASRFLGTGGYEQYF
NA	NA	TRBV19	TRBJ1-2	TGTGCCAGTTGGCACAGGTCTGTCGGCTACACCTTC	CASWHRSVGYTF
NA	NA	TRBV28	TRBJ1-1	TGTGCCAGCAGTTTCTCAAGAGCTGAAGCTTTCTTT	CASSFSRAEAFF
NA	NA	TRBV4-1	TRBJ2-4	TGCGCCAGCAGCCAAGATCCTTCAGGGTTGGACATTCAGTACTTC	CASSQDPSGLDIQYF
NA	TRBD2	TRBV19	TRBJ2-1	TGTGCCAGTAGTCCACGACTAGGGCTAGCGGACTACAATGAGCAGTTCTTC	CASSPRLGLADYNEQFF
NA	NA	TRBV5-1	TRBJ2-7	TGCGCCAGCAGCTTGGTCTCGGGGACTTGGGGGAGAGGTTACGAGCAGTACTTC	CASSLVSGTWGRGYEQYF
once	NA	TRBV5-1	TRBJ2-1	TGCGCCAGCAGCTTGGGAGCGGGCTCCTACAATGAGCAGTTCTTC	CASSLGAGSYNEQFF
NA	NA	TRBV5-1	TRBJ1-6	TGCGCCAGCAGCGCGGGGGGCGCCTATAATTCACCCCTCCACTTT	CASSAGGAYNSPLHF
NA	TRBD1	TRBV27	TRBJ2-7	TGTGCCAGCAGTATCACAGGGGACTACGAGCAGTACTTC	CASSITGDYEQYF
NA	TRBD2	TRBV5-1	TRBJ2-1	TGCGCCAGCAGCGTAGCGGGACCGCACAATGAGCAGTTCTTC	CASSVAGPHNEQFF
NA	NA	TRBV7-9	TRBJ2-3	TGTGCCAGCAGCTTAATACAGGTCACAGATACGCAGTATTTT	CASSLIQVTDTQYF
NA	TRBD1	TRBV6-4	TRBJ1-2	TGTGCCAGCAGTGCCCAGGGGACAGTGGGAGGCTACACCTTC	CASSAQGTVGGYTF
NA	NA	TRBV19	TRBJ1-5	TGTGCCAGTAGTAACCCCCGACAGGTCCCCAGCCGGAGCAATCAGCCCCAGCATTTT	CASSNPRQVPSRSNQPQHF
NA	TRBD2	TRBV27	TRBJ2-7	TGTGCCAGCAGTTCCGAGCGGGGGACCTACGAGCAGTACTTC	CASSSERGTYEQYF
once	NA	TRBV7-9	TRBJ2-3	TGTGCCAGCAGCTTAGGATCGGTTAGTGGAGATACGCAGTATTTT	CASSLGSVSGDTQYF
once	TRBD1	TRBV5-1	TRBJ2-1	TGCGCCAGCAGCGTGGACAGGGGAGCGGTCGGGGAGCAGTTCTTC	CASSVDRGAVGEQFF
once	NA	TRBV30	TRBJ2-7	TGTGCCTGGGGCATCAGGGTTGAGCAGTACTTC	CAWGIRVEQYF
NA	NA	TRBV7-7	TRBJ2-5	TGTGCCAGCAGCGCCCTTAGTCGGGAGACCCAGTACTTC	CASSALSRETQYF
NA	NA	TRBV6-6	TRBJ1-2	TGTGCCAGCAGTTACGCGGACGGGAACGGTGGCTACACCTTC	CASSYADGNGGYTF
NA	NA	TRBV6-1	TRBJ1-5	TGTGCCAGCAGTGGAGACAGCCGCTATAGCAATCAGCCCCAGCATTTT	CASSGDSRYSNQPQHF